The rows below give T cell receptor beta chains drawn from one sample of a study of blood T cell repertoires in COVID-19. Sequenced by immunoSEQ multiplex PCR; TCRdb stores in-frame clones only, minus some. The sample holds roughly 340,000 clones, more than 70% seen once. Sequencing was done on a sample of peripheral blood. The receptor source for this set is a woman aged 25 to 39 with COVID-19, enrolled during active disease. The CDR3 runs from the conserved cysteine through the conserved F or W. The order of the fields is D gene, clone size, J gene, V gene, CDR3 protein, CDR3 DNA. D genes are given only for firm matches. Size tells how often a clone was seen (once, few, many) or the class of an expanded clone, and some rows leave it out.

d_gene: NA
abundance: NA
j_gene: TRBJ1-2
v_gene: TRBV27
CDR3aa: CASSPGGLRNYGYTF
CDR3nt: TGTGCCAGCAGTCCGGGGGGACTGCGAAACTATGGCTACACCTTC

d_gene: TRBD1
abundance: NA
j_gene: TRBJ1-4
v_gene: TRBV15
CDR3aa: CATSRDQGQGGEKLFF
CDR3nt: TGTGCCACCAGCAGAGATCAGGGACAGGGAGGTGAAAAACTGTTTTTT

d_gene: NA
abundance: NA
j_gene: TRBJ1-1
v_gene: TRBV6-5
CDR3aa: CASSYRVNTEAFF
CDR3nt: TGTGCCAGCAGTTACCGGGTGAACACTGAAGCTTTCTTT

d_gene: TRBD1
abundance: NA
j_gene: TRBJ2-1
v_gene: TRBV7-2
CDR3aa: CASSSQGVNNEQFF
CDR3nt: TGTGCCAGCAGCTCCCAGGGGGTTAACAATGAGCAGTTCTTC

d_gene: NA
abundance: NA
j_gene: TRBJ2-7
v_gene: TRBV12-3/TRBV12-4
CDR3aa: CASRLLYEQYF
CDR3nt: TGTGCCAGCAGACTGCTCTACGAGCAGTACTTC

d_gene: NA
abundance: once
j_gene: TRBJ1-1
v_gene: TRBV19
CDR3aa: CASSPQGNTEAFF
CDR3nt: TGTGCCAGTAGCCCACAGGGGAACACTGAAGCTTTCTTT

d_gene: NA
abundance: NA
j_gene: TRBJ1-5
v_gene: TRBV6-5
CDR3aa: CASSRTGNQPQHF
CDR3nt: TGTGCCAGCAGCCGCACAGGGAATCAGCCCCAGCATTTT

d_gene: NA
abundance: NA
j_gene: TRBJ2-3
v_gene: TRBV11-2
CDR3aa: CASSLASDDTQYF
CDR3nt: TGTGCCAGCAGCTTAGCCAGTGATGATACGCAGTATTTT

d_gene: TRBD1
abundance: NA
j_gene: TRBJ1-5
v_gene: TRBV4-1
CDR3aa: CASSQVGQGNQPQHF
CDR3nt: TGCGCCAGCAGCCAAGTGGGACAGGGCAATCAGCCCCAGCATTTT

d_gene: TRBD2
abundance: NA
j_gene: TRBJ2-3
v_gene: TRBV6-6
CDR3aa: CASSYSGDTDTQYF
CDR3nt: TGTGCCAGCAGTTATAGCGGGGACACAGATACGCAGTATTTT

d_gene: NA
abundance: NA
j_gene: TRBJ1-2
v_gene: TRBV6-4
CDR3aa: CASSPEGGRVGYTF
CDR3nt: TGTGCCAGTTCACCCGAGGGGGGGCGAGTTGGCTACACCTTC

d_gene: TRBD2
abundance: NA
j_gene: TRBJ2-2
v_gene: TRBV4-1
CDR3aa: CASSLAGGTGELFF
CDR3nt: TGCGCCAGCAGCCTAGCGGGAGGCACCGGGGAGCTGTTTTTT

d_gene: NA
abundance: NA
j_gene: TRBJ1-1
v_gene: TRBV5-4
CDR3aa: CASERVGLNTEAFF
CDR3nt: TGTGCCAGCGAAAGGGTGGGGCTGAACACTGAAGCTTTCTTT

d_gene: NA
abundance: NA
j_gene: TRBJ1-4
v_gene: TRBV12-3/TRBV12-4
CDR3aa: CASRSRNEKLFF
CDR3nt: TGTGCCAGCAGAAGCCGGAATGAAAAACTGTTTTTT

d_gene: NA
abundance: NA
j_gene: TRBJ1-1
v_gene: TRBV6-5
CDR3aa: CASQRGLNTEAFF
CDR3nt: TGTGCCAGCCAAAGGGGCTTAAACACTGAAGCTTTCTTT

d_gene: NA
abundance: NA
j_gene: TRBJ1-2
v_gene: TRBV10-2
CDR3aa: CASSGRAEGYTF
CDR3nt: TGCGCCAGCAGTGGGAGAGCCGAAGGCTACACCTTC

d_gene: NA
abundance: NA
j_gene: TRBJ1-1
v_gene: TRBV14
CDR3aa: CASQQGVNTEAFF
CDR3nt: TGTGCCAGCCAACAAGGGGTGAACACTGAAGCTTTCTTT

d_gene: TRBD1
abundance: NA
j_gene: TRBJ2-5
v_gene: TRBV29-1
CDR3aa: CSVEGQGWRETQYF
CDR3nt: TGCAGCGTCGAGGGACAGGGGTGGAGGGAGACCCAGTACTTC

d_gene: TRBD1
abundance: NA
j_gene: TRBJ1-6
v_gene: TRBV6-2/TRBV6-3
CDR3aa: CASSYRPQGNSPLHF
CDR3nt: TGTGCCAGCAGTTACAGACCACAGGGGAATTCACCCCTCCACTTT

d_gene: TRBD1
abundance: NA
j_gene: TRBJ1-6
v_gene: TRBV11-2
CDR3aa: CASSFGDRDSPLHF
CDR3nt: TGTGCCAGCAGCTTCGGGGACAGGGATTCACCCCTCCACTTT

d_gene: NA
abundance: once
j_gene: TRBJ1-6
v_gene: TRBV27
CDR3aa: CASNIDGRALFNSPLHF
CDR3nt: TGTGCCAGCAACATTGATGGCAGGGCTCTTTTTAATTCACCCCTCCACTTT

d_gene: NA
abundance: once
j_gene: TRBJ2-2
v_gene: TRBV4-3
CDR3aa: CASSQDRGEGQSGELFF
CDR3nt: TGCGCCAGCAGCCAAGATAGGGGGGAGGGGCAGTCCGGGGAGCTGTTTTTT

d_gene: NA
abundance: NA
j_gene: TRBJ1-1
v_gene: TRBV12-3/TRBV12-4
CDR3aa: CASSLHTAAEAFF
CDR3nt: TGTGCCAGCAGTTTACATACGGCGGCTGAAGCTTTCTTT

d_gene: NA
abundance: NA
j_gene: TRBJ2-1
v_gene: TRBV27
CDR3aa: CASMRQGTYNEQFF
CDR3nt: TGTGCCAGCATGAGGCAGGGAACCTACAATGAGCAGTTCTTC

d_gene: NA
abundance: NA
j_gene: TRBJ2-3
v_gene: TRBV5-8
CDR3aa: CASSLGQSSTDTQYF
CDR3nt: TGTGCCAGCAGCCTCGGACAGAGTAGCACAGATACGCAGTATTTT